These 2 T cell receptor beta chains share one sample of origin, sequenced in a study of OX40 agonist ivuxolimab in advanced cancers. Only in-frame clones appear in the TCRdb table, and some are missing; sequencing was by immunoSEQ multiplex PCR. The sample shows about 80,000 clones, 90% to 95% of them seen only once. Sequencing used CD4+ or CD8+ T cells sorted from blood, obtained in a trial of the OX40 agonist ivuxolimab. The source is an adult with an advanced solid tumor such as melanoma, head and neck, liver or kidney cancer.

The chain employs TRBV28 and TRBJ1-5; the match to TRBD1 covers 9 bases. Germline assignment: CDR1 MDHEN and CDR2 SYDVKM. The CDR3 length is 16 residues. V lost 3 bases and J lost 4; bases outside the gene matches: 7. CDR3 residues: CASSFSGQGRNQPQHF. The DNA of the CDR3 is TGTGCCAGCAGTTTTTCAGGACAGGGGCGAAATCAGCCCCAGCATTTT.

This sequence joins TRBV20-1 and TRBJ1-4; D is undetermined. V lost 1 base to trimming and J lost 12 bases, with 9 bases between them. Germline values: CDR1 DFQATT, CDR2 SNEGSKA (reference sequence). CDR3 length equals 11 residues. The CDR3 DNA follows: TGCAGTGCTAGAGCCCCAAAGGAACTGTTTTTT. It specifies CSARAPKELFF.